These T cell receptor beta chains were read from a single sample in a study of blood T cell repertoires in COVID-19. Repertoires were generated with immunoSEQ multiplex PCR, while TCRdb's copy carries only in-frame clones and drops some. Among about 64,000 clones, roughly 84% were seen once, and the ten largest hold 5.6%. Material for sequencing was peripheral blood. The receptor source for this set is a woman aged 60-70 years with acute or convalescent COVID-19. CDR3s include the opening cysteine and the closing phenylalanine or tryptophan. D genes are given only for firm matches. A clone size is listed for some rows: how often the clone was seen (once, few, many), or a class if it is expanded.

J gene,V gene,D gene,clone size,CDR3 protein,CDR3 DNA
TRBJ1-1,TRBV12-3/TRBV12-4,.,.,CASSRRAEAFF,TGTGCCAGCAGTCGGAGGGCTGAAGCTTTCTTT
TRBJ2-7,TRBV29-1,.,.,CSVEAGRTGIYEQYF,TGCAGCGTTGAAGCCGGGCGAACAGGGATCTACGAGCAGTACTTC
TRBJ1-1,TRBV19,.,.,CASSMPNPNTEAFF,TGTGCCAGTAGTATGCCTAACCCGAACACTGAAGCTTTCTTT
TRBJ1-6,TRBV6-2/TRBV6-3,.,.,CASSYFGGVDSPLHF,TGTGCCAGCAGTTACTTTGGAGGGGTAGACTCACCCCTCCACTTT
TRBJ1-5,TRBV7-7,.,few,CASSLDAGQPQHF,TGTGCCAGCAGCTTAGACGCCGGGCAGCCCCAGCATTTT
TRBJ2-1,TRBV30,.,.,CAWSVQAGNEQFF,TGTGCCTGGAGTGTGCAGGCAGGCAATGAGCAGTTCTTC
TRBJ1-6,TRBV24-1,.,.,CATSEGGRRSPLHF,TGTGCCACCAGTGAAGGAGGAAGACGTTCACCCCTCCACTTT
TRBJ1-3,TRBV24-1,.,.,CATQGAGSGNTIYF,TGTGCCACCCAAGGAGCTGGCTCTGGAAACACCATATATTTT
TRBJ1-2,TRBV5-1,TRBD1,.,CASSAHVGQGAAYGYTF,TGCGCCAGCAGCGCACATGTTGGGCAGGGGGCTGCCTATGGCTACACCTTC
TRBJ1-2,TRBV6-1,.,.,CASSDTGNYGYTF,TGTGCCAGCAGTGACACAGGGAACTATGGCTACACCTTC
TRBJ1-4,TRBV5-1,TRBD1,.,CASSDRAIGTNEKLFF,TGCGCCAGCAGCGACAGGGCAATTGGAACTAATGAAAAACTGTTTTTT